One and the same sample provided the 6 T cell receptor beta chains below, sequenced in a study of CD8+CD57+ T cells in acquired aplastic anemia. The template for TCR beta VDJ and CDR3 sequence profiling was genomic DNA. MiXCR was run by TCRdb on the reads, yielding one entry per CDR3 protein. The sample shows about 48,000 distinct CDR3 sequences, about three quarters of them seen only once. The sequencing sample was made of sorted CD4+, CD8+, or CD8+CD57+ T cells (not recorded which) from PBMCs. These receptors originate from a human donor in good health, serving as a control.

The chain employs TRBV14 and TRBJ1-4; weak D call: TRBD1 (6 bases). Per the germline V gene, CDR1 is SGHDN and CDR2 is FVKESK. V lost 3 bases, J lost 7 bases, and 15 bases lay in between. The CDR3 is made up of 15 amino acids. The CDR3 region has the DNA TGTGCCAGCAGCCAGAGAGTTTCGGGGGCTGAAAAACTGTTTTTT. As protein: CASSQRVSGAEKLFF.

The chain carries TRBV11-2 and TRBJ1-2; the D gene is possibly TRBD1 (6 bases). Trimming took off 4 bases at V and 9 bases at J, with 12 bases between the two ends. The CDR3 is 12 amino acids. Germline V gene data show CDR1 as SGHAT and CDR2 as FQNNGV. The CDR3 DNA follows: TGTGCCAGCAGCTACGAAAGGGGGAGCTACACCTTC. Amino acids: CASSYERGSYTF.

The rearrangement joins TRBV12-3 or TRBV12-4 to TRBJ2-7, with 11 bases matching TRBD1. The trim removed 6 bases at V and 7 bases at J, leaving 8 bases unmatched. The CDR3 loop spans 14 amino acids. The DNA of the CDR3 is TGTGCCAGCAGCCGTGGACAGGGGGCGTATGAGCAGTACTTC. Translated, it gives CASSRGQGAYEQYF.

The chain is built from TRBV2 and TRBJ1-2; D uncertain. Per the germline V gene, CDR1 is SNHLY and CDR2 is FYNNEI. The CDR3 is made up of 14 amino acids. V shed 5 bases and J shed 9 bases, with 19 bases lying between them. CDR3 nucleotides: TGTGCCAGCAGTTACTCAGCCGTCGAGTTGAGCTACACCTTC. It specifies CASSYSAVELSYTF.

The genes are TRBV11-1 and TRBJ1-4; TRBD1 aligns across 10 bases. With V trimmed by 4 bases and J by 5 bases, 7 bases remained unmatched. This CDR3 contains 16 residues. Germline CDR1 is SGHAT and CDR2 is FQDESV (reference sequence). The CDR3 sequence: CASSSGRTGGNEKLFF. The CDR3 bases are TGTGCCAGCAGCTCCGGGCGGACAGGGGGGAATGAAAAACTGTTTTTT.

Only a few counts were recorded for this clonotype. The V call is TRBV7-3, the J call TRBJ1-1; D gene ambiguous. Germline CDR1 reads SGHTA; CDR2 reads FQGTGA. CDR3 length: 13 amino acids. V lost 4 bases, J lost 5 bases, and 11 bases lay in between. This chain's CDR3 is CASSSRTGTEAFF. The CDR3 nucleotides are TGTGCCAGCAGCTCTCGAACCGGGACTGAAGCTTTCTTT.